The 17 T cell receptor beta chains reported below all come from one sample, sequenced in a study of tumor and adjacent non-tumor tissue in lung cancer. This sample's RNA came from whole unsorted tissue. The normal lung tissue was taken more than 3 cm from the tumor edge. TCRbeta libraries were built with three rounds of nested PCR, modified from ARM-PCR. Each CDR3 protein gets one entry after TCRdb re-called the multiplex PCR reads with MiXCR. Among roughly 75,000 distinct CDR3 sequences listed, 65% to 85% were seen once. Sequencing was done on a sample of distant non-tumor lung tissue. The source is a man aged 60 to 69 with non-small cell lung cancer.

The J gene is TRBJ1-5, the V gene TRBV4-1; D is uncertain. V shed 1 base and J shed 13 bases, with 20 bases lying between them. CDR1 and CDR2 (germline): MGHRA, YSYEKL. The CDR3 totals 15 residues. The CDR3, as DNA: TGCGCCAGCAGCCAAGGGGAGGTGGTTAATCAGCATCAGCATTTT. Amino acids: CASSQGEVVNQHQHF.

This clonotype occurred once. Given the absence of the conserved phenylalanine or tryptophan at the CDR3 end, a read error is likely. The chain joins TRBV24-1 to TRBJ2-5, with D maybe TRBD1 (6 bases). V was shortened by 3 bases and J by 1 base, with 11 bases between the two germline ends. The CDR3 is made up of 15 amino acids. Germline V lookup: CDR1 KGHDR, CDR2 SFDVKD. The CDR3 loop reads CATSDLQGSQETQYY. The CDR3 DNA sequence: TGTGCCACCAGTGATCTACAGGGTAGCCAAGAGACCCAGTACTAC.

A note on this clonotype: One junction end does not reproduce the germline sequence, and a read error may be involved. The chain uses TRBV11-3 and TRBJ2-1, with D tentatively TRBD2 (5 bases). Germline V CDR1 and CDR2: SGHNT, YENEEA. The CDR3 is made up of 15 amino acids. As DNA, the CDR3 is TGTGCCAACAGCTCCCTAGCTGGAGGTTACAATGAGCAGTTCTTC. Residues: CANSSLAGGYNEQFF.

A remark on this clonotype: At one end the junction does not follow the germline gene, possibly because of a read error. The genes are TRBV20-1 and TRBJ2-1, with D perhaps matching TRBD1 (6 bases). The CDR3 loop spans 15 amino acids. CDR1 and CDR2 from the germline V gene are DFQATT and SNEGSKA (reference sequence). CDR3 amino acids: CSASSLSRGGNEHFF. The CDR3 DNA reads as TGCAGTGCTAGCTCTCTGTCGCGAGGGGGTAATGAGCACTTCTTC.

As to this clonotype: Because the CDR3 is missing its conserved closing phenylalanine or tryptophan, this is likely a read error. This chain joins TRBV5-1 and TRBJ2-7, with a weak D call TRBD2 (5 bases). Trimming took 4 bases from V and 3 from J, leaving 14 bases between them. The CDR3 is 14 residues long. Germline V gives CDR1 SGHRS, CDR2 YFSETQ. The CDR3 DNA is TGCGCCAGCAGCGCCAGCCTTGCGGGCTACGAGCAGTACTTA. Translated, it gives CASSASLAGYEQYL.

The genes are TRBV11-3 and TRBJ1-4; no definite D call. The CDR3 length is 13 residues. Trimming removed 7 bases from V and 12 bases from J, with 18 bases in between. CDR1 is SGHNT, CDR2 YENEEA, per germline. The CDR3 nucleotides are TGTGCCAGCATCGGGCAGGATCGGGAAGAACTGTTTTTT. Protein: CASIGQDREELFF.

This clonotype was seen once. This chain uses TRBV11-2 with TRBJ2-6; 7 nucleotides match TRBD1. The CDR3 spans 19 residues. In germline, CDR1 is SGHAT, CDR2 FQNNGV. V shed 1 base and J 8 bases; nucleotides not matched to a gene: 17. CDR3 DNA: TGTGCCAGCAGCTTAGTTCCAAAGGACAGGCACTCTGTGACCAACGTCCTGACTTTC. Amino acids: CASSLVPKDRHSVTNVLTF.

Comment on this clonotype: This may be a read error, as it is one base from a much larger clone. The V gene is TRBV6-5, the J gene TRBJ1-6; 10 bases fit TRBD1. This CDR3 region has 16 residues. The germline V gene encodes CDR1 MNHEY and CDR2 SVGAGI. The CDR3 sequence: CVSRTSRDRGNSPLHF. The CDR3 coding sequence is TGTGTCAGCAGAACGAGCCGGGACAGGGGTAATTCACCCCTCCACTTT.

This clonotype was counted a single time. A junction end diverges from the germline sequence, so it may reflect a read error. V and J are TRBV11-2 and TRBJ2-1; the D gene is possibly TRBD2 (6 bases). Germline V CDR1 and CDR2: SGHAT, FQNNGV. The CDR3 consists of 15 residues. CDR3 sequence reads: CASSSPSVGINEQFF. In nucleotides, the CDR3 is TGCGCCAGCAGCTCCCCTAGCGTGGGGATTAATGAGCAGTTCTTC.

For this clonotype: Germline is not matched at one junction end, which may reflect a read error. V is TRBV12-3 or TRBV12-4 and J is TRBJ2-3; possibly TRBD1 or TRBD2 for D (6 bases each). CDR3 size: 16 residues. The chain's CDR3 is CASNYLSGASIDTQYF. The CDR3 DNA follows: TGTGCCAGCAACTACTTATCGGGGGCTAGCATAGATACGCAGTATTTT.

With regard to this clonotype: Likely a read error: the CDR3 ends without its conserved phenylalanine or tryptophan. The chain uses TRBV11-2 and TRBJ1-1, with D possibly TRBD1 on 5 matching bases. Germline loops: CDR1 SGHAT, CDR2 FQNNGV. This CDR3 comprises 13 residues. CDR3 in DNA: TGTGGCAGCAGCTTAAGAGGGGACACTGAAGCTTTCATT. It is translated as CGSSLRGDTEAFI.

V usage is TRBV6-6 and J usage is TRBJ2-2; 10 positions match TRBD2. In germline, CDR1 is MNHNY, CDR2 SVGAGI (reference sequence). The CDR3 is made up of 14 amino acids. J gave up 5 bases and V 10 bases, and 7 bases lay outside the gene matches. DNA of the CDR3: TGTGCCACCTCCAGCGGGAGGGAAACCGGGGAGCTGTTTTTT. It encodes CATSSGRETGELFF.

This chain uses TRBV12-5 with TRBJ2-7, with D perhaps assigned TRBD1 or TRBD2 (7 bases each). Germline V gene sequence: CDR1 LGHNT, CDR2 FRNRAP. The CDR3 sequence is 15 residues long. CDR3 DNA sequence: TGTGTTAGCGGTCTCAGACAGGGAGGGGACGGGGAGCAGTACTTC. Translation: CVSGLRQGGDGEQYF.

The genes are TRBV20-1 and TRBJ2-7; either TRBD1 or TRBD2 may fit D (6 bases each). This CDR3 is built from 12 residues. The germline V gene has CDR1 DFQATT and CDR2 SNEGSKA (reference sequence). CDR3 in DNA: TGCGGTGTTCGGGGGCCTGGGGTCGAGCAGTACTTC. Amino acid sequence: CGVRGPGVEQYF.

Turning to this clonotype: One end of the junction fails to match germline, which may point to a read error. This chain joins TRBV29-1 and TRBJ2-7; unclear D gene. Per germline, CDR1 SQVTM and CDR2 ANQGSEA. The CDR3 has 10 amino acids. CDR3 amino acids: CTVVQHEQYF. DNA of the CDR3: TGTACCGTTGTTCAGCACGAGCAGTACTTC.

For this clonotype: The CDR3 does not close with the conserved phenylalanine or tryptophan, likely indicating a read error. The rearrangement uses TRBV11-3 and TRBJ2-5, with D perhaps TRBD2 (5 bases). Germline assignment: CDR1 SGHNT and CDR2 YENEEA. The CDR3 totals 13 residues. The CDR3: CASSLTGKEAQYL. CDR3 DNA: TGTGCCAGCAGCCTTACCGGGAAAGAGGCCCAGTACTTA.

V usage is TRBV14 and J usage is TRBJ2-1; TRBD2 agrees at 8 bases. The CDR3 loop spans 17 amino acids. Germline CDR1 and CDR2: SGHDN and FVKESK. V gave up 3 bases and J gave up 7 bases; unmatched junction bases: 14. CDR3 amino acids: CASSQDKGLVGENEQFF. Written as DNA, the CDR3 is TGTGCCAGCAGCCAGGATAAGGGACTAGTGGGAGAGAATGAGCAGTTCTTC.